This entry concerns a single TCR beta chain. Its antigen is undetermined. This specimen includes other DNA sequences encoding the same CDR3. Untouched CD4+ T cells were isolated by negative selection, averaging approximately 98% purity. The data derive from a study of T cell repertoires and HLA-DP antigens. Study at large: One alloantigen had more than 9 groove amino acid differences from self, the other one. Sorted CD137+CD4+ samples averaged approximately 230 ng DNA; pre-culture CD4+ samples, approximately 1,200 ng.

This table comes from immunoSEQ multiplex PCR, and its TCRdb copy is limited to in-frame clones, with some not included. The profile shows fewer than 75,000 clones, about 82% of them singletons. The V gene lost 4 bases and the J gene lost 4 bases, with 10 bases spanning the gap. CDR3 size: 13 residues. Germline V gives CDR1 LGHNA, CDR2 YSLEER. The rearrangement uses TRBV4-3 and TRBJ1-2; D remains unclear. Sequenced material: CD4+ T cells from PBMCs. This clonotype was obtained from a man aged 60-69 years in good health and CMV-seronegative. The CDR3 DNA follows: TGCGCCAGCAGCCTCGGAGGAGGCTATGGCTACACCTTC. Translating it yields CASSLGGGYGYTF.